The source of this T cell receptor (beta chain) is a study of blood T cell repertoires in COVID-19. Study overall: Samples came from the United States, Italy and Spain, spanning acute and convalescent COVID-19. The cDNA or gDNA used as material had been derived from T cells, B-cell-depleted T cells, or PBMCs.

This table comes from immunoSEQ multiplex PCR, and its TCRdb copy is limited to in-frame clones, with some not included. The sample has some 150,000 clones, about four fifths seen once. V gave up 3 bases and J gave up 4 bases; unmatched junction bases: 10. Germline lookup yields CDR1 KGHSH and CDR2 LQKENI. The CDR3 sequence is 16 residues long. This receptor was obtained from an older woman with acute or convalescent COVID-19. V and J are TRBV18 and TRBJ2-5; 8 bases agree with TRBD1. Sequenced material: peripheral blood. The CDR3 DNA reads TGTGCCAGCTCACCCCTTAATTTTGGACAGGGAGAGACCCAGTACTTC. Its translation is CASSPLNFGQGETQYF. Using reference TRBV18 and TRBJ2-5 for the parts outside the CDR3, the full variable domain is NAGVMQNPRHLVRRRGQEARLRCSPMKGHSHVYWYRQLPEEGLKFMVYLQKENIIDESGMPKERFSAEFPKEGPSILRIQQVVRGDSAAYFCASSPLNFGQGETQYFGPGTRLLVL.